Presented here are 12 T cell receptor beta chains from one specimen sequenced in a study of cytomegalovirus exposure and HLA in healthy donors. Both 60 Vbeta primers and 13 Jbeta primers went into the PCR. Method: immunoSEQ multiplex PCR; TCRdb's copy keeps in-frame clones and lacks some. The sample has under 200,000 clones, around 87% seen once. Sample: PBMCs. The receptors were sampled from a boy under 10 years old in good health and CMV-seronegative.

This chain connects TRBV5-1 to TRBJ2-5; D is undetermined. With 0 bases removed from V and 5 bases from J, the gap between germline ends came to 11 bases. The CDR3 length is 14 residues. Germline V gives CDR1 SGHRS, CDR2 YFSETQ. The CDR3 is CASSLDLRAETQYF. The CDR3 DNA is TGCGCCAGCAGCTTGGACCTTAGAGCGGAGACCCAGTACTTC.

The chain carries TRBV9 and TRBJ1-6, with 7 positions matching TRBD1. V shed 4 bases, J shed 0 bases, and the junction held 13 bases outside the gene matches. The CDR3 is made up of 19 amino acids. The germline V gene has CDR1 SGDLS and CDR2 YYNGEE. The CDR3 region is CASSPQEGQPFSYNSPLHF. The CDR3 nucleotides are TGTGCCAGCAGCCCACAAGAGGGACAGCCTTTCTCCTATAATTCACCCCTCCACTTT.

V and J are TRBV30 and TRBJ1-4; D uncertain. Germline CDR1 GTSNPN, CDR2 SVGIG (reference sequence). CDR3 size: 17 residues. V lost 1 base to trimming and J lost 0 bases, with 15 bases between them. Written as DNA, the CDR3 is TGTGCCTGGAGTGATTGGGGAGCGGGTGCAACTAATGAAAAACTGTTTTTT. Translating gives CAWSDWGAGATNEKLFF.

A word on this clone: At one of its ends the junction is not consistent with the germline gene, which may arise from a read error. This chain links TRBV7-9 with TRBJ1-4; unclear D gene. The CDR3 totals 12 residues. Germline values: CDR1 SEHNR, CDR2 FQNEAQ (reference sequence). CDR3 sequence (DNA): TGTTCCAGCAGCTTAATCGGGGAAAAACTGTTTTTT. Encoded protein: CSSSLIGEKLFF.

This chain uses TRBV29-1 with TRBJ2-1, with 9 positions matching TRBD1. The CDR3 is 14 residues long. Germline CDR1 and CDR2: SQVTM and ANQGSEA. The J segment lost 9 bases and the V segment lost 4 bases, leaving 10 bases of the junction unmatched. CDR3 nucleotides: TGCAGCGTTGTCAACCGGGACAGGGAAGCTGAGCAGTTCTTC. It encodes CSVVNRDREAEQFF.

CDR3: CASREQGLLGYGYTF. In nucleotides, the CDR3 is TGTGCCAGCAGGGAACAGGGCCTACTCGGCTATGGCTACACCTTC. This chain links TRBV6-1 with TRBJ1-2; a possible D gene is TRBD1 (6 bases). CDR1 MNHNS and CDR2 SASEGT come from the germline V gene. V was clipped by 6 bases and J by 4 bases, with 18 bases between them. The CDR3 is 15 residues long.

The chain has TRBV5-1 and TRBJ2-2; the D gene is possibly TRBD1 (6 bases). The germline V and J ends were trimmed by 0 bases and 5 bases, with 11 bases remaining between them. CDR1 SGHRS and CDR2 YFSETQ come from the germline V gene. The CDR3 is made up of 15 amino acids. The DNA of the CDR3 is TGCGCCAGCAGCTTGGCGGCAGGGGTGACCGGGGAGCTGTTTTTT. This sequence encodes CASSLAAGVTGELFF.

In this sample, this clone turned up once. J is TRBJ2-7 and V is TRBV29-1; 10 bases map to TRBD1. The germline CDR1 and CDR2 sequences are SQVTM and ANQGSEA. This CDR3 has 14 amino acids. The ends lost 5 bases at V and 0 bases at J; junction bases unmatched: 4. CDR3 sequence: CSVTGTGDSYEQYF. The CDR3 DNA reads as TGCAGCGTTACCGGGACAGGGGACTCCTACGAGCAGTACTTC.

To note about this clone: The same CDR3 can be traced to other DNA sequences in this sample. CDR3 nucleotides: TGTGCCAGCAGTCACAAAGAGACCCAGTACTTC. Amino acid sequence: CASSHKETQYF. The chain couples TRBV27 to TRBJ2-5; D is unresolved. Germline V gives CDR1 MNHEY, CDR2 SMNVEV (reference sequence). V lost 5 bases and J lost 3, with 4 bases in between. The CDR3 runs 11 residues.

The chain joins TRBV15 to TRBJ2-5; 7 bases map to TRBD1. The DNA end lines up better with TRBJ2-7; the J call may be wrong. The CDR3 has 17 amino acids. CDR1 is LNHNV and CDR2 is YYDKDF in the germline V gene (reference sequence). Written as DNA, the CDR3 is TGTGCCACCAGCACATGGGACAGCGACTCCAGGGGCTACGAGCAGTACTTC. Protein: CATSTWDSDSRGYEQYF.

V usage is TRBV30 and J usage is TRBJ1-2; TRBD1 aligns across 7 bases. Germline V gene sequence: CDR1 GTSNPN, CDR2 SVGIG (reference sequence). This CDR3 comprises 17 residues. Trimming removed 3 bases from V and 6 bases from J; junction bases left unmatched: 19. The CDR3 spells CAWRNRGWYPGLDGYTF. DNA for the CDR3: TGTGCCTGGAGGAACAGGGGATGGTACCCTGGTCTGGATGGCTACACCTTC.

The V gene is TRBV5-4, the J gene TRBJ2-3, with D possibly being TRBD2 (5 bases). Germline lookup yields CDR1 SGHNT and CDR2 YYREEE (reference sequence). V was trimmed by 4 bases and J by 4 bases, leaving 13 bases between them. This CDR3 region has 14 residues. CDR3 region: CASSVLLEADTQYF. CDR3 nucleotides: TGTGCCAGCAGCGTCCTACTAGAGGCAGATACGCAGTATTTT.